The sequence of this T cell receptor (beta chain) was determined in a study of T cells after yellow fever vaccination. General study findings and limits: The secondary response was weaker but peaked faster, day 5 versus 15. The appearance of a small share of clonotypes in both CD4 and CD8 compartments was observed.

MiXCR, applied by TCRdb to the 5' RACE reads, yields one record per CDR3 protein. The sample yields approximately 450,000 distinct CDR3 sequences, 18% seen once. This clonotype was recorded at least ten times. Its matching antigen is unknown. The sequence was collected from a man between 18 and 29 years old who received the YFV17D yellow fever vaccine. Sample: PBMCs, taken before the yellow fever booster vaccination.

The CDR3 loop reads CASSSEGTDTQYF. CDR3 sequence (DNA): TGCGCCAGCAGCAGTGAGGGCACAGATACGCAGTATTTT. The genes are TRBV5-1 and TRBJ2-3, with no clear D. Germline V gene data show CDR1 as SGHRS and CDR2 as YFSETQ. The CDR3 spans 13 residues. Trimming pared 4 bases from V and 1 base from J, leaving 7 bases between.